The T cell receptor (beta chain) described here comes from a study of cytomegalovirus exposure and HLA in healthy donors (dated by TCRdb to between 2016 and 2019). Describing the broader study: An earlier analysis of 587 of the donors reported approximately 300 Gb of sequence data and around 120 million unique TCR beta sequences obtained from approximately 180 million T cells. Rather than using new phenotypic data, the later analysis identified candidate immune exposures from TCR beta sequences and from how often those sequences occurred across donors. The study used immunosequencing to profile the T cell repertoires of several hundred subjects and linked those repertoires to cytomegalovirus serostatus. To predict cytomegalovirus infection status, the study combined high-throughput TCR immunosequencing, statistical association of individual TCRs with disease status, and machine learning. In a later genetic analysis, genome-wide SNP genotypes for 398 of the 666 donors were used, and that subset was treated as a discovery cohort. A separate validation cohort of some 130 different subjects was used in addition to the approximately 670-subject first cohort. In a later analysis, previously published TCR beta repertoires from fewer than 750 donors were re-analyzed and high-resolution HLA genotyping was added so that TCR occurrence patterns could be studied. In an earlier analysis of 587 of the donors, high-throughput TCR beta sequencing was used to judge whether each TCR beta V gene segment behaved as functional or pseudogenic. The genetic ancestry cluster associated with self-reported Caucasian donors included over 80% of the roughly 380 genotyped donors. An early release covering more than 500 HLA-typed donors comprised about 300 gigabases of sequencing data and tens of millions of unique TCR sequences. Class I and class II HLA loci were covered by the typing at four-digit resolution. The study aimed to test whether cataloging public T cell receptors could reveal signatures of past pathogen exposure. Alongside the repertoire data, information on donor age, sex, ethnicity and CMV serostatus was compiled. All discovery cohort repertoires had been generated using a single sequencing platform. The number of typed donors differed by locus: roughly 620-640 for A, B, C, DRB1 and DQB1; about 520 for DQA1; roughly 600 for DPA1; and 400 to 480 for DPB1. Among 398 genotyped donors of the cohort, an average of 235,054 unique TCR beta nucleotide sequences were sequenced per donor, roughly 20% of them non-productive. Roughly 5 DR-DQ haplotypes were handled as single units for association and clustering because linkage in the cohort was strong.

What the authors observed across the whole study: A cluster of highly shared sequence variants was judged likely to be a technical artifact of the sequencing pipeline. Three of the identified cytomegalovirus-associated TCR beta chains were confirmed in vitro to be specific for cytomegalovirus antigens. The earlier analysis of about 600 of the donors excluded seventeen rarely observed V segments, including chromosome 9 orphons, because counts were too low. According to the authors, the approach could potentially be generalized to other disease states and immunological phenotypes. According to a later analysis, parvovirus B19, influenza, CMV and Epstein-Barr virus appeared linked to several top co-occurrence clusters. For the cohort, immune exposure information was limited to CMV serostatus. Most CMV-associated TCR beta chains appeared to be HLA-restricted in a later analysis, and the HLA associations seemed to be driven largely by CMV exposure. Because HLA typing was unavailable for some donors at each locus, only the typed subset was used in association tests. A later analysis associated 17,000 or so TCR beta sequences with specific HLA alleles at a false discovery rate of 0.05. A further reported finding was that TCR beta sequences accurately predicted the HLA-A and HLA-B alleles for most subjects in the first cohort. The study gave a list of 150 to 200 TCR beta chains associated with cytomegalovirus. The cohort was sequenced for TCR beta chains only, and without alpha or paired-chain data the features that could be detected were limited. Most TCR sequences were observed very rarely across donors, whereas some public TCRs were present in many individuals. The presence/absence analyses assumed that sequencing depth was roughly uniform across donors, and that assumption may not be true. Correlated functional status among segregating V segments might be attributable to linkage disequilibrium, but an unknown experimental factor could not be ruled out. A later genetic analysis reported fewer N-insertions in productive TCRs among donors in an Asian-associated ancestry cluster than the roughly 620-donor mean. When HLA alleles, especially DR and DQ, strongly co-occurred, attributing TCR associations to individual alleles was difficult. The classifier was reported to diagnose cytomegalovirus status with high specificity and sensitivity in both the original and validation cohorts. Broadly in line with IMGT annotations, most TCR beta V segments showed up in productive rearrangements about 87% or about 30% of the time in an earlier analysis of 587 of the donors. The 87-base-pair reads could not distinguish some IMGT-functional V segments, including TRBV6-2 and TRBV6-3, so those segments were excluded. In a later analysis, the rate of TCR association differed among HLA loci, with DRB1 alleles having the most associated TCRs and HLA-C alleles having the fewest. A later analysis found that HLA-associated TCR beta chains were more clonally expanded and had lower generation probabilities than equally common non-associated chains. V-gene and J-gene trimming of TCR beta chains was associated with a missense DCLRE1C variant in a later genetic analysis, and the association was replicated in an independent cohort.

As to this clone: What antigen it recognizes has not been identified. Per-base qualities were not stored, and no clone one base away is much larger.

Reading the germline V gene gives CDR1 LGHNA and CDR2 YNFKEQ. Reading from cysteine to phenylalanine, the CDR3 counts 16 amino acids. CDR3 DNA is the only sequence kept; it has 48 bases, read in frame from the first base. Deletion took 0 bases off V and 2 bases off J, with a span of 11 bases between the germline ends. Library creation used the immunoSEQ multiplex PCR assay. The multiplex PCR relied on a mix of 60 forward primers for TCR Vbeta segments and 13 reverse primers for TCR Jbeta segments. Amplification of the CDR3 region of rearranged TCR beta genes was performed with a multiplex PCR assay on genomic DNA. The Illumina HiSeq System was used to sequence the amplified TCR beta libraries as 87-base-pair reads. In the authors' own workflow: Across the 670 or so repertoires, a later analysis counted 80 million or so unique TCR beta chains, 8.5 million to 12 million of which were shared by at least two donors. Raw reads were error-corrected and collapsed into unique sequences with a nearest-neighbor algorithm that merged closely related sequences to remove PCR and sequencing errors. Alignment of CDR3 sequences to IMGT reference sequences was used to assign V, D and J gene segments. Each retained sequence needed at least a six-nucleotide match to both a V gene segment and a J gene segment. Rearrangements were called productive when the CDR3 lacked stop codons and stayed in frame with V and J; all others were non-productive. CDR3 was defined by IMGT convention, running from the second conserved V-encoded cysteine to the conserved J-encoded phenylalanine. In an earlier analysis of around 600 of the donors, sequences lacking an unambiguous match to a single V gene segment were excluded. An earlier analysis of just under 600 of the donors called V segments functional above 56.7% productive rearrangements and segregating when the between-donor standard deviation exceeded 5%. A statistical classification framework was built for diagnosing cytomegalovirus status from the catalog of TCR beta chain sequences. A later analysis assigned V and J genes by comparing TCR nucleotide sequences with IMGT/GENE-DB human TR gene sequences. In a later analysis, CDR3 sequences and most-parsimonious VDJ recombination scenarios were assigned using the TCRdist pipeline. In a later analysis, every TCR beta chain was defined by the combination of its CDR3 amino acid sequence and its V-gene family, and reads without a unique V-gene family were dropped. To address suspected cross-contamination and a sequencing artifact, a later analysis removed 592 highly shared, low-generation-probability nucleotide sequences. In a later analysis, a clonal expansion index for each public chain was calculated from normalized within-repertoire ranks of inferred template counts. Generation probabilities in a later analysis came from a VDJ recombination model fitted to out-of-frame rearrangements, and those results were checked against IGoR. Hypergeometric tests were used in a later analysis to score TCR-TCR, TCR-HLA and TCR-CMV co-occurrence, with a repertoire-size bias correction applied to the TCR pairs. In a later analysis, false discovery rates were estimated by permuting HLA or CMV assignments 20 times. A later analysis grouped co-occurring TCRs with DBSCAN, adding TCRdist sequence similarity when clustering within HLA-allele-positive subsets. Repertoires with fewer than 30,000 or more than 120,000 public chains, plus five repertoires with anomalous nucleotide sharing, were excluded from co-occurrence clustering. TCRdb retrieved this table from immuneACCESS and kept in-frame rearrangements only. Not all clones are present; in checked studies, unresolved V genes account for under half, and no reason is known for the remainder. V and J calls and clone size are those listed in that table; D and trimming were worked out from the DNA. A total of 110,000 to 150,000 clones appear in this sample, about three quarters of them only once. The ten largest clones represent about 3.7% of the sample.

The cohort was made up of 666 healthy bone marrow donors. Cohort members were all nominally healthy when sampled, although unrecorded immune exposures were likely present. The donor was CMV seronegative and was included in the group of a few hundred seronegative cohort members. Every donor gave a peripheral blood sample, and the peripheral blood mononuclear cells from that sample were used for TCR beta sequencing. Genomic DNA was extracted from the blood cell samples with the Qiagen DNeasy Blood Extraction Kit. This TCR came from a male donor in good health and CMV-seronegative. The specimen was PBMCs. The chain employs TRBV4-2 and TRBJ2-1; the D segment could be TRBD2, given 5 matching bases. For the CDR3, the sequence is CASSQDVAGPYNEQFF. The DNA reads as follows: TGTGCCAGCAGCCAAGATGTGGCGGGTCCCTACAATGAGCAGTTCTTC.